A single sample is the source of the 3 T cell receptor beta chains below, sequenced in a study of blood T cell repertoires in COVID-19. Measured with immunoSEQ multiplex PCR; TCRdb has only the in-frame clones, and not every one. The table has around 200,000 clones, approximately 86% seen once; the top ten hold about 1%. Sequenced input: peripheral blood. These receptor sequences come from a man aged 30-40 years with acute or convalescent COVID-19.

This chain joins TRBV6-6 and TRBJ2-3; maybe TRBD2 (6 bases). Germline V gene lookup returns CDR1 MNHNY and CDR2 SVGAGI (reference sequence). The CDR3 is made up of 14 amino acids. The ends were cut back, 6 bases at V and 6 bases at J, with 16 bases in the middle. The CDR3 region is CASRDYRTRDTQYF. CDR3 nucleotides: TGTGCCAGCAGGGACTACAGAACCAGGGATACGCAGTATTTT.

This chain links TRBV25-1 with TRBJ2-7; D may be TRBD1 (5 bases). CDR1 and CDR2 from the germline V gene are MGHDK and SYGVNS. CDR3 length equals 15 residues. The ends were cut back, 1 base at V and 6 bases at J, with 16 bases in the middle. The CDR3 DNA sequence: TGTGCCAGCAGTGAATCGGGCAGGGTCAGGGTCGAGCAGTACTTC. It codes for CASSESGRVRVEQYF.

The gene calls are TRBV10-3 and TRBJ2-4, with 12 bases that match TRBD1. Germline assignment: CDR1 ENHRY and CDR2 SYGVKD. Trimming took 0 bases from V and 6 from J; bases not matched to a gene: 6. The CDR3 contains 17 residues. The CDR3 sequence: CAISESTGQGARNIQYF. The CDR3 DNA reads TGTGCCATCAGTGAGTCGACGGGACAGGGGGCGCGAAACATTCAGTACTTC.